These T cell receptor beta chains were read from a single sample in a study of T-cell memory formation after mild COVID-19. One entry per CDR3 protein, called by TCRdb with MiXCR from the 5' RACE reads. The repertoire holds 430,000 or so distinct CDR3 sequences, with about 23% as singletons. Sequenced sample: PBMCs or a T cell subset sorted from them (not recorded which). The receptors were sampled from an adult woman who had mild COVID-19 (a few samples of this study predate the infection). Cell type and time point are not known. The CDR3 runs from the conserved cysteine through the conserved F or W. The D gene is left open where the match is weak. The listing skips clone size in some rows; elsewhere it reads once, few, many or a size class.

d_gene	v_gene	j_gene	abundance	CDR3nt	CDR3aa
TRBD1	TRBV9	TRBJ2-1	-	TGTGCCAGCAGCGGGACAGGGCCCGCCTACAATGAGCAGTTCTTC	CASSGTGPAYNEQFF
TRBD2	TRBV5-1	TRBJ2-7	few	TGCGCCAGCAGCCTTACTGCTAGCGGGACGTACGAGCAGTACTTC	CASSLTASGTYEQYF
-	TRBV7-2	TRBJ1-4	-	TGTGCCAGCAGCTCCAGATACAGCTCAATGGGGGAAAAACTGTTTTTT	CASSSRYSSMGEKLFF
-	TRBV6-2/TRBV6-3	TRBJ2-7	-	TGTGCCAGCAGTGTAGCGGCGATATCAGGCGAGCAGTACTTC	CASSVAAISGEQYF
-	TRBV7-2	TRBJ2-2	-	TGTGCCAGCAGCTTAGCGCGAAAGCTGTTTTTT	CASSLARKLFF
TRBD1	TRBV5-1	TRBJ2-2	once	TGCGCCAGCAGCTTGGGAACAGGGGGCGCAAGGACCGGGGAGCTGTTTTTT	CASSLGTGGARTGELFF
-	TRBV20-1	TRBJ1-3	-	TGCAGTGCTAGATGGGGTCGGACCATATATTTT	CSARWGRTIYF
-	TRBV12-3/TRBV12-4	TRBJ2-3	-	TGTGCCAGCAGTACGGGGGGCAGCGGCACAGATACGCAGTATTTT	CASSTGGSGTDTQYF
TRBD2	TRBV6-1	TRBJ2-5	-	TGTGCCAGCGGTCCTCTGAGCGGGAACCAAGAGACCCAGTACTTC	CASGPLSGNQETQYF
-	TRBV7-9	TRBJ2-7	-	TGTGCCAGCAGCTCGACAGGATACCCCTACGAGCAGTACTTC	CASSSTGYPYEQYF
-	TRBV29-1	TRBJ1-2	-	TGCAGCGTTGAAGAGATCGGGTTCTATGGCTACACCTTC	CSVEEIGFYGYTF
-	TRBV10-3	TRBJ2-7	once	TGTGCCATCCGCTTACCAGGAGTCTACGAGCAGTACTTC	CAIRLPGVYEQYF
-	TRBV20-1	TRBJ2-3	few	TGCAGTGCTAGAGACCTATCTTGGGGGTCCACAGATACGCAGTATTTT	CSARDLSWGSTDTQYF
TRBD2	TRBV15	TRBJ2-1	-	TGTGCCACCAGCACTGAACTAGCGGGAGGATATAGCTCCTACAATGAGCAGTTCTTC	CATSTELAGGYSSYNEQFF
-	TRBV11-2	TRBJ2-7	-	TGTGCCAGCAGCGCCGTTGGGGGATTCTACGAGCAGTACTTC	CASSAVGGFYEQYF
TRBD2	TRBV11-2	TRBJ2-1	-	TGTGCCAGCAGCGACAGCGGGGGGGCCCATGAGCAGTTCTTC	CASSDSGGAHEQFF
-	TRBV24-1	TRBJ1-2	-	TGTGCCACCAGTGAATGGGACCACTATGGCTACACCTTC	CATSEWDHYGYTF
-	TRBV4-3	TRBJ2-7	-	TGCGGCAGCAGCCAAGCCGGGGGAGGCTACGAGCAGTACTTC	CGSSQAGGGYEQYF
-	TRBV7-2	TRBJ1-5	-	TGTGCCAGCAGCTTAGAGGCGAGGCAGGCCCAGCATTTT	CASSLEARQAQHF
-	TRBV3-1	TRBJ2-2	-	TGTGCCAGCAGCCAGGGCAGGGCTCGGTACACCGGGGAGCTGTTTTTT	CASSQGRARYTGELFF
-	TRBV25-1	TRBJ1-2	few	TGTGCCAGCAGTGAACTAAAAAGTTATGGCTACACCTTC	CASSELKSYGYTF
TRBD1	TRBV7-2	TRBJ1-1	-	TGTGCCAGCAGCTTAGGCAGGGACAGTGAAGCTTTCTTT	CASSLGRDSEAFF
-	TRBV5-6	TRBJ1-1	-	TGTGCCAGCAGCTTGAATATTAAGGGCCACCCCACTGAAGCTTTCTTT	CASSLNIKGHPTEAFF
TRBD1	TRBV7-6	TRBJ2-3	few	TGTGCCAGCAGCTTAGGAGGGGGCCTGGGCACAGATACGCAGTATTTT	CASSLGGGLGTDTQYF